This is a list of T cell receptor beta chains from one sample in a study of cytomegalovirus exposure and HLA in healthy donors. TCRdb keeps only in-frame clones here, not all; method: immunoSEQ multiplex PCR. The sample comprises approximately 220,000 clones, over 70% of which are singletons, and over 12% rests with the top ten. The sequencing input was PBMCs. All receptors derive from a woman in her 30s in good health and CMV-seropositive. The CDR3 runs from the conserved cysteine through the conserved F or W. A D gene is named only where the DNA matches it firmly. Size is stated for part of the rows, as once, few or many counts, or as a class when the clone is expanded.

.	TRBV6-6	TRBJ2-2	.	TGTGCCAGCAGCATTGGCGGTAACACCGGGGAGCTGTTTTTT	CASSIGGNTGELFF
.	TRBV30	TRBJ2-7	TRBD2	TGTGCCTGGAGTGTTTCCAGCGGGATACCGGAGCAGTACTTC	CAWSVSSGIPEQYF
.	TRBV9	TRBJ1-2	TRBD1	TGTGCCAGCAGCGTAGGAGGGGGCTGGTTTGGCTACACCTTC	CASSVGGGWFGYTF
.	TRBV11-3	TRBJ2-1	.	TGTGCCAGCAGCTTACTACTATACTCCTACAATGAGCAGTTCTTC	CASSLLLYSYNEQFF
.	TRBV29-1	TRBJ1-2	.	TGCAGCGTTGCCAGGGGCTATGGCTACACCTTC	CSVARGYGYTF
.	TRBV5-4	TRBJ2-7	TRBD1	TGTGCCAGCAGCCGGGGACAGGGATCCTACGAGCAGTACTTC	CASSRGQGSYEQYF
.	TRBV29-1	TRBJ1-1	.	TGCAGCGCGAAAGGGGCCACTGAAGCTTTCTTT	CSAKGATEAFF
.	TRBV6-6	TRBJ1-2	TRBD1	TGTGCCAGCAGACCCGACAGGGTGGATGGCTACACCTTC	CASRPDRVDGYTF
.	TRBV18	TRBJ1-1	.	TGTGCCAGCTCACCCGAATGGGGCAGCAACACTGAAGCTTTCTTT	CASSPEWGSNTEAFF
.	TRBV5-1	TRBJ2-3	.	TGCGCCAGCACCAAAGTCGGGTCTGGCACAGATACGCAGTATTTT	CASTKVGSGTDTQYF
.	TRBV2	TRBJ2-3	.	TGTGCCAGCAGTGCTCAGGGCACAGATACGCAGTATTTT	CASSAQGTDTQYF
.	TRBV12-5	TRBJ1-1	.	TGTGCTAGTGGTTTGACTACCGGGACACCGAACACTGAAGCTTTCTTT	CASGLTTGTPNTEAFF
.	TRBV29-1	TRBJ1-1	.	TGCAGCGTTGTTCGGGACACTGAAGCTTTCTTT	CSVVRDTEAFF
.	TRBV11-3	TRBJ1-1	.	TGTGCCAGCAGCCCCTCTCGGGCGGAAGCTTTCTTT	CASSPSRAEAFF
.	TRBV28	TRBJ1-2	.	TGTGCCAGCAGCCCCCTTTGGGGCAGGGGTATATTAGGCTACACCTTC	CASSPLWGRGILGYTF
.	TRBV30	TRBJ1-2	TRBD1	TGTGCCTGGACGACAGGGGGCGACTATGGCTACACCTTC	CAWTTGGDYGYTF
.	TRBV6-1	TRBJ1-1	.	TGTGCCAGCAGTGAATATGGCAGCACTGAAGCTTTCTTT	CASSEYGSTEAFF
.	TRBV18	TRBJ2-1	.	TGTGCCAGCTCACCACCGAGGAGCTCCTACAATGAGCAGTTCTTC	CASSPPRSSYNEQFF
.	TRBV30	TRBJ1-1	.	TGTGCCTGGAGTTCGGGCGGAACGGGGGCCACTGAAGCTTTCTTT	CAWSSGGTGATEAFF
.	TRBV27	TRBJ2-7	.	TGTGCCAGCAGTTTCATAGGGGCGCGGTCCTACGAGCAGTACTTC	CASSFIGARSYEQYF
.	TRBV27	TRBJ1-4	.	TGTGCCAGCAGTCCTCTCTGGGGGTCTAGTGGGTCGGGCACTAATGAAAAACTGTTTTTT	CASSPLWGSSGSGTNEKLFF
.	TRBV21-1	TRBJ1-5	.	TGTGCCAGCACCGAAAGGGATGTCCACCGGAATCAGCCCCAGCATTTT	CASTERDVHRNQPQHF
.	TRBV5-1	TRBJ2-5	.	TGCGCCAGCAGCTTAGATGGAGAGACCCAGTACTTC	CASSLDGETQYF
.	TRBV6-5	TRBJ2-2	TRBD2	TGTGCCAGCAGTTACTCGACTAGCGGGGACACCGGGGAGCTGTTTTTT	CASSYSTSGDTGELFF
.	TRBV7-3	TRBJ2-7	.	TGTGCCAGCAGCTTAGAGGGGATCCCATTCTACGAGCAGTACTTC	CASSLEGIPFYEQYF
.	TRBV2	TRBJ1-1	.	TGTGCCAGCAGTGAAGAACGCACTGAAGCTTTCTTT	CASSEERTEAFF
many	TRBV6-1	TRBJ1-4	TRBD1	TGTGCCAGCAGTGGACAGGGAGCAGCTAATGAAAAACTGTTTTTT	CASSGQGAANEKLFF